This entry lists 2 T cell receptor beta chains sequenced from one sample in a study of cytomegalovirus exposure and HLA in healthy donors. The PCR was carried out with 60 Vbeta primers and 13 Jbeta primers. Using immunoSEQ multiplex PCR, the repertoire was profiled, and TCRdb retains in-frame clones only, with some absent. The sample holds some 70,000 clones. Sequenced sample: PBMCs. The source is a man aged 40-49 years in good health and CMV-seronegative.

The chain links TRBV7-2 to TRBJ1-1; TRBD1 might be the D (6 bases). V lost 5 bases and J 5 bases, leaving 15 bases between the germline ends. CDR3 length: 14 amino acids. Germline CDR1 SGHTA, CDR2 FQGNSA. The CDR3 coding sequence is TGTGCCAGCAGCCCGGGACATATTTTGACTGAAGCTTTCTTT. Encoded protein: CASSPGHILTEAFF.

V usage is TRBV9 and J usage is TRBJ2-5, with D tentatively TRBD1 (6 bases). CDR1 SGDLS and CDR2 YYNGEE come from the germline V gene. V was pared by 0 bases and J by 3 bases, with 15 bases between. The CDR3 contains 16 residues. The CDR3 reads CASSVDPAQGKETQYF. CDR3 in DNA: TGTGCCAGCAGCGTAGACCCAGCGCAGGGGAAAGAGACCCAGTACTTC.